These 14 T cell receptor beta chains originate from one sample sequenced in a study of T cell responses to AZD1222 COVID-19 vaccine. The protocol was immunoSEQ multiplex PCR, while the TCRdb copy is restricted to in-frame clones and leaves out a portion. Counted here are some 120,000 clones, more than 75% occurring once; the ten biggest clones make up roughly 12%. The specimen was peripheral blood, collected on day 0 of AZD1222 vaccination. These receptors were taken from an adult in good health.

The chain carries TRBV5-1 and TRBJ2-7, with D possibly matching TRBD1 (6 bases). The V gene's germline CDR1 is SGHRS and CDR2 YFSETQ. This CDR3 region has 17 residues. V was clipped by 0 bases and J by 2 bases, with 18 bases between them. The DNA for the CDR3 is TGCGCCAGCAGCTTGGAGCCGCTCGCACAGGGTGCCTACGAGCAGTACTTC. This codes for CASSLEPLAQGAYEQYF.

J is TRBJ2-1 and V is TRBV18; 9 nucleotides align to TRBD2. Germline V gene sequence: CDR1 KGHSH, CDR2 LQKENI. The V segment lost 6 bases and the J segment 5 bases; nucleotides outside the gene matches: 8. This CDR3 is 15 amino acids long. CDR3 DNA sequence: TGTGCCAGCTCGCGGGAGGGGACTAGTGACAATGAGCAGTTCTTC. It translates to CASSREGTSDNEQFF.

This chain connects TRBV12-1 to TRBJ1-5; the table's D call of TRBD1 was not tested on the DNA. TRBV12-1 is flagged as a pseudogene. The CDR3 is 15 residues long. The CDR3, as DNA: TGTGCCAGCAGCAGTAAAGACAGGGCGAATCAGCCCCAGCATTTT. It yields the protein CASSSKDRANQPQHF.

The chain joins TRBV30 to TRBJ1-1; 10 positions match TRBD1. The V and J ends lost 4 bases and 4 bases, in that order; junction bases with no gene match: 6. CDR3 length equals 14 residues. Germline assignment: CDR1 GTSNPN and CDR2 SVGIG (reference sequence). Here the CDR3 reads CAWTSGQGTTEAFF. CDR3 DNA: TGTGCCTGGACCTCGGGACAGGGGACCACTGAAGCTTTCTTT. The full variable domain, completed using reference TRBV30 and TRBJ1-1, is SQTIHQWPATLVQPVGSPLSLECTVEGTSNPNLYWYRQAAGRGLQLLFYSVGIGQISSEVPQNLSASRPQDRQFILSSKKLLLSDSGFYLCAWTSGQGTTEAFFGQGTRLTVV.

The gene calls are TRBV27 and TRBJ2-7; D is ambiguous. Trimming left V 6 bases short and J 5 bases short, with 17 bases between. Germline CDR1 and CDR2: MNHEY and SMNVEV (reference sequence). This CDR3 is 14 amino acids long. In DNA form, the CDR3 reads TGTGCCAGCAGCCTAACCGGGTTCGAGAACGAGCAGTACTTC. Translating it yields CASSLTGFENEQYF.

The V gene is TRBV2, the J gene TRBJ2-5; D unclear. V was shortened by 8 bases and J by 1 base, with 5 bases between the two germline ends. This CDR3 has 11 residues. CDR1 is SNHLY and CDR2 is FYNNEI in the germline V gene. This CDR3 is CASGLQETQYF. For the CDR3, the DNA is TGTGCCAGCGGGCTCCAAGAGACCCAGTACTTC.

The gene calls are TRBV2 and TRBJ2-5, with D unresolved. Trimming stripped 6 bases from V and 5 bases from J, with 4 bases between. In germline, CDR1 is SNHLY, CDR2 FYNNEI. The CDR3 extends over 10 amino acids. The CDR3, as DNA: TGTGCCAGCAGGGAGGAGACCCAGTACTTC. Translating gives CASREETQYF.

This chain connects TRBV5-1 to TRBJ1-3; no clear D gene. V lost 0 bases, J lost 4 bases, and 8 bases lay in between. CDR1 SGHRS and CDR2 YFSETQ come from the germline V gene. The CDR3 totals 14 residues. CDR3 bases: TGCGCCAGCAGCTTGGGGAGTGGGGGAAACACCATATATTTT. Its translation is CASSLGSGGNTIYF.

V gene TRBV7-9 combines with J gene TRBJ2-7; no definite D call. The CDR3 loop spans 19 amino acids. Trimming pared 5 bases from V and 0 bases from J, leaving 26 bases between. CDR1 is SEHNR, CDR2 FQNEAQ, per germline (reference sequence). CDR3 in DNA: TGTGCCAGCAGCCCTAACCCAAGGACGGCGACTTTTTTCTCCTACGAGCAGTACTTC. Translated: CASSPNPRTATFFSYEQYF.

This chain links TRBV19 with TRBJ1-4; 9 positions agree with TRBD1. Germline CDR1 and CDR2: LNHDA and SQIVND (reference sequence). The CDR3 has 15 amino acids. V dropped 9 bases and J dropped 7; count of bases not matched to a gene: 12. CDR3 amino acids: CASMWGQGYVEKLFF. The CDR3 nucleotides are TGTGCCAGCATGTGGGGACAGGGCTATGTTGAAAAACTGTTTTTT. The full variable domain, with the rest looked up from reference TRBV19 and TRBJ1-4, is DGGITQSPKYLFRKEGQNVTLSCEQNLNHDAMYWYRQDPGQGLRLIYYSQIVNDFQKGDIAEGYSVSREKKESFPLTVTSAQKNPTAFYLCASMWGQGYVEKLFFGSGTQLSVL.

The CDR3 DNA sequence: TGTGCCAGCACCCTATCTGACTCCTACAATGAGCAGTTCTTC. Translating gives CASTLSDSYNEQFF. The rearrangement links TRBV28 to TRBJ2-1; D is unclear. The CDR3 is 14 residues long. Germline V gene lookup returns CDR1 MDHEN and CDR2 SYDVKM. V lost 7 bases and J 0 bases, leaving 10 bases between the germline ends.

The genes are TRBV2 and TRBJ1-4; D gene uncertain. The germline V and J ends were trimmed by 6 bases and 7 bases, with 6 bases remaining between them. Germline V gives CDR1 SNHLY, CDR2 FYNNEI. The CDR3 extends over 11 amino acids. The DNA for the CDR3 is TGTGCCAGCAGCTACACTGAAAAACTGTTTTTT. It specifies CASSYTEKLFF.

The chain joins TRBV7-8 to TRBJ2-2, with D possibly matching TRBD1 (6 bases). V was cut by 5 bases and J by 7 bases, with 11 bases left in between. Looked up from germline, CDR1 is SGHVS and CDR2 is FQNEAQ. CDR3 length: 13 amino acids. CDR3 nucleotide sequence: TGTGCCAGCAGCCTCACAGGGTTCGGGGAGCTGTTTTTT. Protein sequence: CASSLTGFGELFF.

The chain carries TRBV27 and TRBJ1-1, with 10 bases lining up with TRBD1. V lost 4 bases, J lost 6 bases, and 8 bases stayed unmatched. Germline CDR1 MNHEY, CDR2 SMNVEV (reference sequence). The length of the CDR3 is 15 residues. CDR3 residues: CASSSRRDRGAEAFF. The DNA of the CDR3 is TGTGCCAGCAGTTCACGCCGGGACAGGGGAGCTGAAGCTTTCTTT.